This T cell receptor (beta chain) is from a study of blood T cells in healthy people across ages. Sample-barcoded 5' priming and a J-beta primer mix drove a second PCR of 7 to 11 cycles. MiXCR, applied by TCRdb to the 5' RACE reads, yields one record per CDR3 protein. The data contain 1.8 million or so distinct CDR3 sequences, roughly 43% of them singletons. Germline values: CDR1 SGHTA, CDR2 FQGTGA. The CDR3 spans 15 residues. The V and J ends lost 0 bases and 1 base respectively, with 9 bases between them. This clonotype showed up many times. This rearrangement joins TRBV7-3 to TRBJ2-5, with D possibly being TRBD1 (6 bases). The sequencing sample was made of blood. The TCR sequence derives from a human donor in good health. The CDR3 spells CASSLTGTPQETQYF. The CDR3 region has the DNA TGTGCCAGCAGCTTAACGGGGACACCCCAAGAGACCCAGTACTTC.